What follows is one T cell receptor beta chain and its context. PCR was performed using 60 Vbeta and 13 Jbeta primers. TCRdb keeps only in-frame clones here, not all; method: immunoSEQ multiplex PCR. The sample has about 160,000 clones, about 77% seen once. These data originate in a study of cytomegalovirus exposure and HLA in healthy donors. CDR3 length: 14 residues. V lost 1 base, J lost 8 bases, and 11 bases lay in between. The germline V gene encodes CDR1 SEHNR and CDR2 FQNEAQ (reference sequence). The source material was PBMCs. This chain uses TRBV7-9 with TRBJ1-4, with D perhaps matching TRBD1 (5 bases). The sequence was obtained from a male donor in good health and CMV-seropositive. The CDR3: CASSLEGSSEKLFF. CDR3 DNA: TGTGCCAGCAGCTTAGAGGGGTCGAGCGAAAAACTGTTTTTT.